One sample yielded the 25 T cell receptor beta chains listed below, sequenced in a study of early T cells in non-severe SARS-CoV-2 infection. TCRdb re-derived calls from the 5' RACE reads in MiXCR, one entry per CDR3 protein. The data contain over 55,000 distinct CDR3 sequences, roughly 7.7% of them singletons. Sequenced sample: whole blood. Receptors originate from an adult who was a healthcare worker with PCR-confirmed SARS-CoV-2 infection or an uninfected control (not recorded which).

This chain links TRBV28 with TRBJ1-6, with TRBD1 matching 10 bases. Germline assignment: CDR1 MDHEN and CDR2 SYDVKM. Unmatched junction bases numbered 5, after V lost 7 bases and J lost 2 bases. The CDR3 consists of 16 residues. CDR3 loop: CASTPDRGTYNSPLHF. As DNA, the CDR3 is TGTGCCAGCACCCCGGACAGGGGGACCTATAATTCACCCCTCCACTTT.

CDR3 amino acids: CASSRPQETQYF. CDR3 bases: TGTGCCAGCAGCCGGCCTCAAGAGACCCAGTACTTC. V is TRBV7-9 and J is TRBJ2-5; D is undetermined. CDR3 size: 12 residues. Germline V gives CDR1 SEHNR, CDR2 FQNEAQ (reference sequence). The V end was cut by 5 bases, the J end by 2 bases, with 6 bases between.

The table lists this clonotype with a few counts. Relative to the germline gene, one junction end is altered; a read error may explain this. The rearrangement joins TRBV28 to TRBJ2-7; D could derive from TRBD1 or TRBD2 (6 bases each). Germline V gives CDR1 MDHEN, CDR2 SYDVKM. CDR3 length: 12 amino acids. The DNA of the CDR3 is TGTGCCAGCAGCTCCCAAGGGACTTTAGGGGGCTTC. Translating it yields CASSSQGTLGGF.

This clonotype was seen more than once but under ten times. The V call is TRBV27, the J call TRBJ2-2; 11 positions agree with TRBD2. CDR1 MNHEY and CDR2 SMNVEV come from the germline V gene (reference sequence). CDR3 length: 17 residues. J was trimmed by 5 bases and V by 4 bases; bases with no gene match: 9. The CDR3 nucleotides read TGTGCCAGCAGTTCCCCAGCCACTAGCGGGAGAACCGGGGAGCTGTTTTTT. Its protein is CASSSPATSGRTGELFF.

This clonotype has at least ten counts. This chain's CDR3 is CASSLGTDLYGYTF. The CDR3 nucleotides read TGTGCCAGCAGCCTGGGGACAGACCTCTATGGCTACACCTTC. The chain joins TRBV14 to TRBJ1-2; 7 bases map to TRBD1. Germline CDR1 and CDR2: SGHDN and FVKESK. The CDR3 loop spans 14 amino acids. The V and J ends lost 4 bases and 4 bases, in that order; junction bases with no gene match: 6.

Concerning this clonotype: At one boundary the junction diverges from the germline segment, which might be a read error. The V gene is TRBV20-1, the J gene TRBJ2-1; unclear D gene. There are 14 residues in the CDR3. Per the germline V gene, CDR1 is DFQATT and CDR2 is SNEGSKA (reference sequence). The CDR3, as DNA: TGCAGTGCGCTACCCGGCAGCTCCTACAATGGGCAGTTCTTC. It yields the protein CSALPGSSYNGQFF.

This rearrangement joins TRBV19 to TRBJ1-5; D gene unclear. This CDR3 contains 12 residues. With 10 bases removed from V and 0 bases from J, the gap between germline ends came to 7 bases. Germline assignment: CDR1 LNHDA and CDR2 SQIVND (reference sequence). CDR3 in amino acids: CATWGSNQPQHF. For the CDR3, the DNA is TGTGCCACCTGGGGTAGCAATCAGCCCCAGCATTTT.

This clonotype was recorded at least ten times. V gene TRBV5-4 combines with J gene TRBJ2-5; the match to TRBD2 covers 7 bases. This CDR3 has 14 amino acids. J gave up 5 bases and V 4 bases, and 8 bases lay outside the gene matches. Looked up from germline, CDR1 is SGHNT and CDR2 is YYREEE (reference sequence). This CDR3 reads CASSEGGSQETQYF. The CDR3, as DNA: TGTGCCAGCAGCGAGGGCGGGAGTCAGGAGACCCAGTACTTC.

In this sample, this clonotype turned up a few times. The gene calls are TRBV6-5 and TRBJ1-6; D not resolved. CDR1 and CDR2 from the germline V gene are MNHEY and SVGAGI. This CDR3 has 9 amino acids. Trimming took off 10 bases at V and 14 bases at J, with 9 bases between the two ends. This CDR3 reads CATTLSLHF. The CDR3 DNA follows: TGTGCCACCACCTTATCCCTCCACTTT.

Here the CDR3 reads CASGTEPYEQYF. Here the CDR3 DNA reads TGCGCCAGCGGGACGGAACCCTACGAGCAGTACTTC. The V and J genes are TRBV10-1 and TRBJ2-7; D tentatively fits TRBD1 or TRBD2 (5 bases each). The V end lost 8 bases, the J end lost 2 bases, and 10 bases lay between the germline ends. The CDR3 sequence is 12 residues long. Germline V gene sequence: CDR1 WNHNN, CDR2 SYGVQD (reference sequence).

This chain uses TRBV7-2 with TRBJ2-1; 9 bases fit TRBD2. The CDR3 is 17 residues long. CDR1 and CDR2 from the germline V gene are SGHTA and FQGNSA. The V gene end was trimmed by 2 bases and the J gene end by 2 bases; junction bases not matched to a gene: 7. Here the CDR3 DNA reads TGTGCCAGCAGCTTACGCAGGCGGGAGGGCCCCTACAATGAGCAGTTCTTC. Amino acid sequence: CASSLRRREGPYNEQFF.

This clonotype was recorded many times. V is TRBV18 and J is TRBJ2-7, with 13 nucleotides matching TRBD2. There are 14 residues in the CDR3. V was clipped by 5 bases and J by 5 bases; unmatched bases: 3. Germline V CDR1 and CDR2: KGHSH, LQKENI. CDR3 sequence reads: CASSSGTSGNEQYF. The CDR3 bases are TGTGCCAGCTCATCCGGGACTAGCGGGAACGAGCAGTACTTC.

This clonotype was detected many times. The rearrangement links TRBV7-2 to TRBJ2-7, with 8 bases identical to TRBD2. V lost 5 bases and J lost 2; bases outside the gene matches: 8. CDR3 length: 15 amino acids. Germline CDR1 and CDR2: SGHTA and FQGNSA. The CDR3 nucleotides are TGTGCCAGCAGCCCGGGGGGGGTCCAAACCTACGAGCAGTACTTC. It specifies CASSPGGVQTYEQYF.

This clonotype was counted a few times. The J gene is TRBJ2-1, the V gene TRBV28; 12 bases match TRBD2. After removal of 5 bases from V and 7 bases from J, the junction contained 15 bases not matched to a gene. There are 18 residues in the CDR3. In germline, CDR1 is MDHEN, CDR2 SYDVKM. DNA of the CDR3: TGTGCCAGCAGTCCGACCCGGGCTAGCGGGAGGGCACGGAATGAGCAGTTCTTC. Translation: CASSPTRASGRARNEQFF.

This clonotype came up a few times. The V gene is TRBV3-1, the J gene TRBJ1-3, with D unresolved. The CDR3 contains 14 residues. CDR1 is LGHDT, CDR2 YNNKEL, per germline (reference sequence). The V and J ends lost 3 bases and 0 bases respectively, with 6 bases between them. Written as DNA, the CDR3 is TGTGCCAGCAGCCAGCTGCGCTCTGGAAACACCATATATTTT. Protein: CASSQLRSGNTIYF.

In its sample, this clonotype was seen many times. The gene calls are TRBV28 and TRBJ1-1; 10 bases match TRBD1. J lost 5 bases, V lost 2 bases, and 5 bases had no gene match. This CDR3 spans 15 amino acids. CDR1 and CDR2 from the germline V gene are MDHEN and SYDVKM. The CDR3 coding sequence is TGTGCCAGCAGTTTAATTAGACAGGGGGCAACTGAAGCTTTCTTT. This sequence encodes CASSLIRQGATEAFF.

The chain employs TRBV5-1 and TRBJ1-1; D not certain. Trimming took 0 bases from V and 5 from J, leaving 8 bases between them. The CDR3 loop spans 13 amino acids. CDR1 SGHRS and CDR2 YFSETQ come from the germline V gene. This CDR3 is CASSLVGKTEAFF. CDR3 sequence (DNA): TGCGCCAGCAGCTTGGTGGGGAAAACTGAAGCTTTCTTT.

This clonotype was counted at least ten times. The chain combines TRBV30 with TRBJ2-7; D remains unclear. Trimming pared 3 bases from V and 4 bases from J, leaving 13 bases between. CDR3 length: 13 residues. Germline CDR1 reads GTSNPN; CDR2 reads SVGIG (reference sequence). The CDR3 loop reads CAWSLVLGYEQYF. CDR3 nucleotides: TGTGCCTGGAGCCTCGTCCTAGGTTACGAGCAGTACTTC.

J is TRBJ2-7 and V is TRBV10-3, with TRBD1 as a possible D gene (6 bases). V lost 2 bases and J lost 5, with 7 bases in between. Germline CDR1 is ENHRY and CDR2 is SYGVKD. This CDR3 region has 12 residues. The CDR3 coding sequence is TGTGCCATCAGTGAGAGGGGGAACGAGCAGTACTTC. Residues: CAISERGNEQYF.

A word on this clonotype: This could be a read error, since a much larger clone is one nucleotide away. The V call is TRBV28, the J call TRBJ1-2, with D tentatively TRBD1 (6 bases). Looked up from germline, CDR1 is MDHEN and CDR2 is SYDVKM. The CDR3 covers 12 residues. Written as DNA, the CDR3 is TGTGTCACCACCCGGGGGGCGCGGGGCTACACCTTC. Amino acid sequence: CVTTRGARGYTF.

This clonotype has ten or more counts. The chain is built from TRBV28 and TRBJ1-6; D is undetermined. The CDR3 has 14 residues. V gave up 3 bases and J gave up 10 bases, with 13 bases separating them. Germline V gene data show CDR1 as MDHEN and CDR2 as SYDVKM. The CDR3 DNA follows: TGTGCCAGCAGTTTGTTCGGTGGGGAATCACCCCTCCACTTT. Translated: CASSLFGGESPLHF.

A few counts support this clonotype. The V and J genes are TRBV27 and TRBJ2-1; 9 nucleotides agree with TRBD1. The V gene end was trimmed by 10 bases and the J gene end by 7 bases; junction bases not matched to a gene: 8. Germline values: CDR1 MNHEY, CDR2 SMNVEV (reference sequence). The CDR3 has 13 residues. This CDR3 is CATAGTGRNEQFF. For the CDR3, the DNA is TGTGCCACTGCAGGGACAGGGAGGAATGAGCAGTTCTTC.

This clonotype was seen a few times. The V gene is TRBV6-2 or TRBV6-3, the J gene TRBJ2-7, with D maybe TRBD1 (6 bases). The germline gives CDR1 MNHEY, CDR2 SVGEGT. The CDR3 loop spans 15 amino acids. Trimming shortened V by 7 bases and J by 5 bases, and 21 bases separated the two germline ends. The CDR3 bases are TGTGCCAGCACCACACTGGGCAGGGGCCGAGACGAGCAGTACTTC. This codes for CASTTLGRGRDEQYF.

As concerns this clonotype: Sequence at one end of the junction differs from germline and may be a read error. The rearrangement uses TRBV9 and TRBJ2-1, with 10 positions matching TRBD2. CDR1 SGDLS and CDR2 YYNGEE come from the germline V gene. CDR3 size: 16 residues. CDR3 in amino acids: CASSLRAGGPYNEQFF. CDR3 nucleotide sequence: TGTGCCAGCAGCCTCAGAGCGGGAGGGCCCTATAATGAGCAGTTCTTC.

This clonotype was detected ten times or more. This chain uses TRBV28 with TRBJ2-7, with D perhaps matching TRBD2 (5 bases). This CDR3 comprises 15 residues. Germline-derived CDR1 and CDR2 are MDHEN and SYDVKM. The V end lost 4 bases, the J end lost 3 bases, and 16 bases lay between the germline ends. CDR3 DNA: TGTGCCAGCAGTTCCTCGGGGTCCTCGTACTACGAGCAGTACTTC. It codes for CASSSSGSSYYEQYF.